This T cell receptor (beta chain) came from a study of blood T cells in healthy people across ages. A second PCR of roughly 7 to 11 cycles used a sample-barcoded 5' primer and a J-beta primer mix. TCRdb re-analysed the 5' RACE reads in MiXCR, keeping a single row per CDR3 protein. The sample contains about 680,000 distinct CDR3 sequences, 49% of which appear only once. Trimming cost V 5 bases and J 8 bases, with 12 bases left between them. CDR1 is DFQATT, CDR2 SNEGSKA, per germline (reference sequence). The CDR3 is 11 residues long. The V and J genes are TRBV20-1 and TRBJ1-2, with D maybe TRBD1 (6 bases). The source is a woman between 55 and 75 years old in good health. Sequences were obtained from blood. CDR3 residues: CSAPRTDGYTF. CDR3 coding DNA: TGCAGTGCTCCAAGGACAGACGGCTACACCTTC.